This T cell receptor beta chain was identified in a study of vaccination effects on CD4 cells after COVID-19 (dated by TCRdb to 2022 to 2024). For the wider study: Two doses of either the BNT162b2 or the mRNA-1273 mRNA SARS-CoV-2 vaccine were administered to participants. In both COVID-19 convalescent patients and infection-naive vaccine recipients, the study compared SARS-CoV-2 spike-specific CD4+ TCR repertoires from before mRNA vaccination with those from after it. Altogether, nine to ten COVID-19 convalescent patients and a few SARS-CoV-2-naive healthy vaccine recipients made up the full study. Cultures from other donors in the study were sequenced using the Oncomine TCR Beta short-read assay on an Illumina iSeq 100.

In the ViraFEST assay, PBMC were stimulated with viral peptide pools, and antigen-specific CD4+ T cell clonotypes were then identified by expansion using TCR sequencing. After around eleven days of culture, CD4+ T cells were isolated with the EasySep CD4+ T cell isolation kit. Negative nucleocapsid antibody results before and after vaccination confirmed that the healthy vaccine recipients had no prior SARS-CoV-2 infection. Each well held 2 million to 2.5 million PBMC cultured in IMDM containing roughly 5% human AB serum, 8.5 to 10 IU/ml IL-2 and gentamicin, along with 8 to 10 ug/ml peptides. Half of the culture medium was replaced with fresh IL-2-containing medium on days 3 and 7. Unless otherwise noted, each peptide stimulation condition was cultured in triplicate wells. Using Ficoll-Paque Plus gradient centrifugation, PBMC were separated from whole blood and then either used fresh or cryopreserved at -140C. The overlapping peptide pools covered the spike proteins of SARS-CoV-2 and of the common cold coronaviruses HCoV-NL63, HCoV-OC43 and HCoV-229E. Genomic DNA was extracted from cultured CD4+ T cells with the QIAamp micro DNA kit.

Library preparation was by the immunoSEQ multiplex PCR assay. DNA from the cultured and isolated CD4+ T cells underwent TCR beta CDR3 sequencing. Per the source publication's procedure: The analysis removed non-productive TCR sequences, trimmed reads to the CDR3 region, and retained only CDR3s that were 7 or more amino acids long. Antigen-specific clonotypes were identified with the MANAFEST web app by comparing expansion in peptide wells against reference cultures. For clones to be considered positive, expansion at FDR<0.05 versus reference and all other wells, an odds ratio above 5, and a frequency above 0.1% in two replicate wells were required. Clonotypes significantly expanded in SARS-CoV-2 spike wells and in at least one common cold coronavirus spike condition were defined as cross-reactive. CDR3 similarity was assessed by Levenshtein distance using the stringdist R package, and unrooted trees were constructed with ape in R 3.6.1. Not all clones reach the TCRdb copy of this immuneACCESS table, which keeps in-frame sequences only. Checked studies attribute under half of the gap to unresolved V genes and leave the rest unexplained. The V and J calls and the clone size are those of that table, but D and trimming were determined from the DNA. Within this sample are tens of thousands of clones, with approximately 70% of them counted one time only. In total, the top ten clones hold roughly 24% of the sample.

The CDR3 spans 14 residues, from the cysteine through the phenylalanine. Solely the CDR3 DNA is kept, with 42 bases framed from the first base. Deletion took 0 bases off V and 3 bases off J, with a span of 9 bases between the germline ends. The germline V gene encodes CDR1 SGHDN and CDR2 FVKESK. General study outcomes and caveats: The study was limited by a small number of convalescent patients and lacked early post-infection timepoints. Among healthy vaccine recipients, nearly all vaccine-induced clones were SARS-CoV-2 mono-reactive, and only 1 of 255 was cross-reactive with common cold coronaviruses. Both infection-induced and vaccine-induced clones contracted markedly at late post-vaccination timepoints, which is consistent with waning T cell responses.

Note on this clone: The antigen this receptor binds is unknown. There are no base qualities to consult, and no much larger clone falls within one base.

Recombination linked TRBV14 to TRBJ2-7, with no reliable assignment of the D segment. Sequenced here: CD4+ T cells from PBMCs cultured with HCoV-OC43 spike peptides, sampled before COVID-19 vaccination. Sample cell subset or site, as interpreted from the label and publication: HCoV-OC43 spike overlapping peptide pool stimulation. The origin of this receptor is a human donor who received a COVID-19 vaccine. The nucleotide sequence is TGTGCCAGCAGCCAAGACTGGCAACTCTACGAGCAGTACTTC. The resulting protein is CASSQDWQLYEQYF.